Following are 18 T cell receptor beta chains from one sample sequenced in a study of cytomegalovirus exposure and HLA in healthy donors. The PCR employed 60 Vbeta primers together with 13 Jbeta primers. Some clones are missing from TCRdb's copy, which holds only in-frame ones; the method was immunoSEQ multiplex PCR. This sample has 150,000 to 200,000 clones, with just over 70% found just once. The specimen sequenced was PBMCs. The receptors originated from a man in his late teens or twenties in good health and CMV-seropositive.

The CDR3 DNA is TGCGCCAGCAGCTGGTTGGGACAGGGGGCCGGAAACACCATATATTTT. Amino acids: CASSWLGQGAGNTIYF. This chain links TRBV5-1 with TRBJ1-3; TRBD1 aligns across 12 bases. Per the germline V gene, CDR1 is SGHRS and CDR2 is YFSETQ. The CDR3 runs to 16 residues. J was trimmed by 4 bases and V by 3 bases; bases with no gene match: 5. The whole variable domain, remainder taken from reference TRBV5-1 and TRBJ1-3, is KAGVTQTPRYLIKTRGQQVTLSCSPISGHRSVSWYQQTPGQGLQFLFEYFSETQRNKGNFPGRFSGRQFSNSRSEMNVSTLELGDSALYLCASSWLGQGAGNTIYFGEGSWLTVV.

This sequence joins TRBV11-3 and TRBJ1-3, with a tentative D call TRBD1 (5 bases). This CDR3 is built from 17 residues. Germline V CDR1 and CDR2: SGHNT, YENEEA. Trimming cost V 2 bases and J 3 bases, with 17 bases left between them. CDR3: CASSLFHGDSGGNTIYF. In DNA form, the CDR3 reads TGTGCCAGCAGCTTATTTCATGGGGACTCCGGTGGAAACACCATATATTTT.

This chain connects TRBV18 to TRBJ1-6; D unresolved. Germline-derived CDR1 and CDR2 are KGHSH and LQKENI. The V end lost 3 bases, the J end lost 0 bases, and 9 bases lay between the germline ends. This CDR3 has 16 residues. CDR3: CASSPARSSYNSPLHF. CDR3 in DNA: TGTGCCAGCTCACCGGCCAGGTCCTCCTATAATTCACCCCTCCACTTT.

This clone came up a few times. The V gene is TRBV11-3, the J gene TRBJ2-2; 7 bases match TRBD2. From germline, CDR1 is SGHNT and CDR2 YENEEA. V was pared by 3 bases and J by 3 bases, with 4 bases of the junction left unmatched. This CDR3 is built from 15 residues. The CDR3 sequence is CASSLGGRDTGELFF. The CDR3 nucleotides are TGTGCCAGCAGCTTGGGCGGGAGAGACACCGGGGAGCTGTTTTTT.

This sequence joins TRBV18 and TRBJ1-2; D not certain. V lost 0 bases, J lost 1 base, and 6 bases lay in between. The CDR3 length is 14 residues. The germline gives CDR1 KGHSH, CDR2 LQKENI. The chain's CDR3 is CASSPPVVNYGYTF. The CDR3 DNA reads TGTGCCAGCTCACCACCCGTCGTTAACTATGGCTACACCTTC.

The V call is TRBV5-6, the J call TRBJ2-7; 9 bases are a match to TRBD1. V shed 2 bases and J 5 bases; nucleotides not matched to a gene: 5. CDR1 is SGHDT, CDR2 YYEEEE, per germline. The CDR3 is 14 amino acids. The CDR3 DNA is TGTGCCAGCAGCTTCCGGACAGGGGCGGACGAGCAGTACGTC. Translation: CASSFRTGADEQYV.

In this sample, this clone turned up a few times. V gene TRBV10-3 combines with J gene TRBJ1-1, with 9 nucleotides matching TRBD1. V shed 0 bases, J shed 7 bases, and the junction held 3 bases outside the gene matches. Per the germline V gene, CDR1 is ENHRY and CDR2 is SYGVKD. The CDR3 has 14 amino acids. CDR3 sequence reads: CAISESPGQGEAFF. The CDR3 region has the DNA TGTGCCATCAGTGAGTCCCCGGGACAGGGTGAAGCTTTCTTT.

The CDR3 DNA reads TGTGCCAGTAGTATAGGGGGGCAGGAGCAGTTCTTC. Translating it yields CASSIGGQEQFF. The chain recombines TRBV19 with TRBJ2-1, with a possible D match to TRBD1 (6 bases). CDR1 LNHDA and CDR2 SQIVND come from the germline V gene (reference sequence). The CDR3 extends over 12 amino acids. The V gene lost 1 base and the J gene lost 10 bases, with 8 bases spanning the gap.

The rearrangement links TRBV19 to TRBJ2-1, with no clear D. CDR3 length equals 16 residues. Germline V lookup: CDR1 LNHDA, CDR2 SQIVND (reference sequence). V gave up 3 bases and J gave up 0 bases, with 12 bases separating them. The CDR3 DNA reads TGTGCCAGTAGTATTGAAGCGTCCTCCTCCTACAATGAGCAGTTCTTC. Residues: CASSIEASSSYNEQFF.

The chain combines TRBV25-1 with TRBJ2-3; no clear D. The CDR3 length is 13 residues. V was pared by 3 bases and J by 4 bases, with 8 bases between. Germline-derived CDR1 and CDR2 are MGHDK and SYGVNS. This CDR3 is CASSESGADTQYF. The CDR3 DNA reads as TGTGCCAGCAGTGAGTCAGGTGCAGATACGCAGTATTTT.

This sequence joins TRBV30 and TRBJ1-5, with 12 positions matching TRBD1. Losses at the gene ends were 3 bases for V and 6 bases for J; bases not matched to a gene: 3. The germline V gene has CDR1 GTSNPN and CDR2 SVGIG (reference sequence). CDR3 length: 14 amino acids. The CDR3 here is CAWSRDRGLQPQHF. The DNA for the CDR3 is TGTGCCTGGAGCCGGGACAGGGGGCTTCAGCCCCAGCATTTT.

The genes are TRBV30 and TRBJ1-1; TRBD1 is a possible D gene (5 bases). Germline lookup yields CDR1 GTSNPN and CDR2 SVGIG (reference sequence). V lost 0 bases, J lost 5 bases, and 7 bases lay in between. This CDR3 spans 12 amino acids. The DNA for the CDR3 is TGTGCCTGGAGTGTAGGGGCGACTGAAGCTTTCTTT. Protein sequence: CAWSVGATEAFF.

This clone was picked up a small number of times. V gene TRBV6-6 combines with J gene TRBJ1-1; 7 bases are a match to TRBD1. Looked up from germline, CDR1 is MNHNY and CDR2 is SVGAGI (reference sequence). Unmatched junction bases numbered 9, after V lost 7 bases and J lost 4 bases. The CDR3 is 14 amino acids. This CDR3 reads CASMRRQGSTEAFF. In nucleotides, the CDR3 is TGTGCCAGCATGAGGAGACAGGGAAGCACTGAAGCTTTCTTT.

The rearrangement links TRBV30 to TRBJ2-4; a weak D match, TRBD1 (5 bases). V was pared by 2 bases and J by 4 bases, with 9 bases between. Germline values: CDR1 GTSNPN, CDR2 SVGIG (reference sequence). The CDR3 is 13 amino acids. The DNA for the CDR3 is TGTGCCTGGAGTCGGCAGGGTAAAAACATTCAGTACTTC. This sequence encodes CAWSRQGKNIQYF.

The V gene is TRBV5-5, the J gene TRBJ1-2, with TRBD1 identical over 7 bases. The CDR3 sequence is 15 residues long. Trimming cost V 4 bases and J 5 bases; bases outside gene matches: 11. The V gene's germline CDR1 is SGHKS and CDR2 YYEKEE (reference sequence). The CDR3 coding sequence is TGTGCCAGCAGCCGACAGGGCAGGGAAGGTTATGGCTACACCTTC. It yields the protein CASSRQGREGYGYTF. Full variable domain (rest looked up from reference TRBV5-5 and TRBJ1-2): DAGVTQSPTHLIKTRGQQVTLRCSPISGHKSVSWYQQVLGQGPQFIFQYYEKEERGRGNFPDRFSARQFPNYSSELNVNALLLGDSALYLCASSRQGREGYGYTFGSGTRLTVV.

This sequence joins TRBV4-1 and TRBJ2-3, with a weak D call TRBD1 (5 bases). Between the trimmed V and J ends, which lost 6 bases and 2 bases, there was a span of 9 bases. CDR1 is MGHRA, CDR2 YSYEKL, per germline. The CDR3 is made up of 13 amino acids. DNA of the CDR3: TGCGCCAGCAGACTGACAGTCACAGATACGCAGTATTTT. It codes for CASRLTVTDTQYF.

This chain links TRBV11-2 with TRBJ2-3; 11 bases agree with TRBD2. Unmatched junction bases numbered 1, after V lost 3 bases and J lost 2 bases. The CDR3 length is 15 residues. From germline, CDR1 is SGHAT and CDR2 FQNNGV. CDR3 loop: CASSFSGGATDTQYF. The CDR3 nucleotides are TGTGCCAGCAGCTTTAGCGGGGGGGCCACAGATACGCAGTATTTT.

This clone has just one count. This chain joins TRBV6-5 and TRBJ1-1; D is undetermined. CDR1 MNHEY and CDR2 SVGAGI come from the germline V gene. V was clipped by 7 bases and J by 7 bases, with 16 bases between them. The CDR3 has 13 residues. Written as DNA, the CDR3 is TGTGCCAGCACCGCAGGTTTCCCCCTTGAAGCTTTCTTT. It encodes CASTAGFPLEAFF.